Listed below are T cell receptor beta chains from one sample, sequenced in a study of regulatory T cells in long-lasting Graves disease. MiXCR, run by TCRdb on the multiplex PCR reads, gives a single entry per CDR3 protein. Here the sample spans 390,000 or so distinct CDR3 sequences, about 12% being singletons. The same sample was also used in a study of T cells in Graves' hyperthyroidism and ophthalmopathy.

Here the sequenced sample was peripheral blood mononuclear cells (PBMCs), taken at new diagnosis, from a patient treated with antithyroid drugs. These receptors were collected from a woman between 18 and 29 years old with Graves disease. Both conserved end residues are part of each CDR3. Each record gives: V gene, clone size, J gene, D gene, CDR3 DNA, CDR3 protein. D genes are given only for firm matches. Not every row has a clone size; where given, it reads once, few, many or a size class.

V gene: TRBV6-2/TRBV6-3; clone size: few; J gene: TRBJ2-1; D gene: TRBD1; CDR3 DNA: TGTGCCAGCACCAGGACAGGTTCACCGGTAGGGAACAATGAGCAGCTCTTC; CDR3 protein: CASTRTGSPVGNNEQLF
V gene: TRBV4-1; clone size: -; J gene: TRBJ2-1; D gene: -; CDR3 DNA: TGCGCCAGCAGCCAAGATGGGGGTGGGAATGAGCAGTTCTTC; CDR3 protein: CASSQDGGGNEQFF
V gene: TRBV5-5; clone size: few; J gene: TRBJ2-3; D gene: -; CDR3 DNA: TGTGCCAGCAGCTTCCTGGTGGGAGCTACAGATACGCAGTATTTT; CDR3 protein: CASSFLVGATDTQYF
V gene: TRBV11-2; clone size: many; J gene: TRBJ2-4; D gene: TRBD2; CDR3 DNA: TGTGCCAGCAGCTTAGAGGCTAGCGGGAGGGGGGACATTCAGTACTTC; CDR3 protein: CASSLEASGRGDIQYF
V gene: TRBV20-1; clone size: many; J gene: TRBJ1-2; D gene: TRBD1; CDR3 DNA: TGCAGTGCTAGTGGAGACAGGGGTACCTATGGCTACACCTTC; CDR3 protein: CSASGDRGTYGYTF
V gene: TRBV20-1; clone size: many; J gene: TRBJ2-3; D gene: -; CDR3 DNA: TGCAGTGCTAGAGCTGGGGCGAGGGCAGATACGCAGTATTTT; CDR3 protein: CSARAGARADTQYF
V gene: TRBV20-1; clone size: many; J gene: TRBJ2-5; D gene: TRBD2; CDR3 DNA: TGCAGTGCTAGCGCCGGGGGGGCCGGTGAGACCCAGTACTTC; CDR3 protein: CSASAGGAGETQYF
V gene: TRBV20-1; clone size: few; J gene: TRBJ2-7; D gene: -; CDR3 DNA: TGCAGTGCTCGGAGAGAGACTCAGCGGGCCGGCTACGAGCAGTACTTC; CDR3 protein: CSARRETQRAGYEQYF
V gene: TRBV5-4; clone size: -; J gene: TRBJ2-3; D gene: -; CDR3 DNA: TGCGCCAGCAGCCAAAGTATCGCGGGGAGTAAAGATACGCAGTATTTT; CDR3 protein: CASSQSIAGSKDTQYF
V gene: TRBV20-1; clone size: many; J gene: TRBJ2-2; D gene: -; CDR3 DNA: TGCAGTGCTAGAGAAGAAAGGGAGCTGTTTTTT; CDR3 protein: CSAREERELFF
V gene: TRBV20-1; clone size: many; J gene: TRBJ2-7; D gene: -; CDR3 DNA: TGCAGTGCGTGGACCCCTGCCTCCCCCGAGCAGTACTTC; CDR3 protein: CSAWTPASPEQYF
V gene: TRBV7-2; clone size: many; J gene: TRBJ1-2; D gene: -; CDR3 DNA: TGTGCCAGCAGCTTAGTTCTCCAGGGCGCATATGGCTACACCTTC; CDR3 protein: CASSLVLQGAYGYTF
V gene: TRBV2; clone size: -; J gene: TRBJ1-2; D gene: -; CDR3 DNA: TGTGCCAGCAGTGAAGACAGGGTGAACTATGGCTGCACCTTC; CDR3 protein: CASSEDRVNYGCTF
V gene: TRBV6-5; clone size: many; J gene: TRBJ1-2; D gene: TRBD1; CDR3 DNA: TGTGCCAGCAGTTACGCGGGGAAGGGACAGGAAAATGGCTACACCTTC; CDR3 protein: CASSYAGKGQENGYTF
V gene: TRBV7-2; clone size: many; J gene: TRBJ2-5; D gene: TRBD2; CDR3 DNA: TGTGCCAGCAGCTTCATCCGGACTAGCGGGGGGGATCAAGAGACCCAGTACTTC; CDR3 protein: CASSFIRTSGGDQETQYF
V gene: TRBV20-1; clone size: many; J gene: TRBJ2-1; D gene: -; CDR3 DNA: TGCAGTGCTAGACCTCCGGGACGGATCTACAATGAGCAGTTCTTC; CDR3 protein: CSARPPGRIYNEQFF
V gene: TRBV5-6; clone size: -; J gene: TRBJ2-1; D gene: TRBD2; CDR3 DNA: TGTGCCAGCAACCCGGGGGCACTAGCGGCTAACAATGAGCAGTTCTTC; CDR3 protein: CASNPGALAANNEQFF
V gene: TRBV4-2; clone size: many; J gene: TRBJ2-7; D gene: -; CDR3 DNA: TGTGCCAGCAGCCAAGATTCCGAGCAGTACTTC; CDR3 protein: CASSQDSEQYF
V gene: TRBV28; clone size: few; J gene: TRBJ1-5; D gene: -; CDR3 DNA: TGTGCCAGCAGGCCCGGCGGGAGAGGTCAGCCCCAGCATTTT; CDR3 protein: CASRPGGRGQPQHF
V gene: TRBV7-3; clone size: many; J gene: TRBJ1-2; D gene: -; CDR3 DNA: TGTGCCAGCAGCTCCAATGGACAGTATGGCTACACCTTC; CDR3 protein: CASSSNGQYGYTF
V gene: TRBV6-5; clone size: -; J gene: TRBJ2-1; D gene: TRBD2; CDR3 DNA: TGTGCCAGCAGTTATGAACCTAGCGGATACAATGAGCAGTTCTTC; CDR3 protein: CASSYEPSGYNEQFF
V gene: TRBV29-1; clone size: many; J gene: TRBJ2-2; D gene: -; CDR3 DNA: TGCAGCGTTACCTCCGGGACACACACCGGGGAGCTGTTTTTT; CDR3 protein: CSVTSGTHTGELFF
V gene: TRBV7-3; clone size: many; J gene: TRBJ2-5; D gene: -; CDR3 DNA: TGTGCCAGCAGCCCCCCCAGCGAAGAGACCCAGTACTTC; CDR3 protein: CASSPPSEETQYF
V gene: TRBV20-1; clone size: many; J gene: TRBJ2-1; D gene: -; CDR3 DNA: TGCAGTGCTAGCTCGGCAGGGAGAAACAATGAGCAGTTCTTC; CDR3 protein: CSASSAGRNNEQFF
V gene: TRBV12-3/TRBV12-4; clone size: many; J gene: TRBJ1-2; D gene: TRBD1; CDR3 DNA: TGTGCCAGCAGTCTCCAGGTGACAGGGCTGTATGGCTACACCTTC; CDR3 protein: CASSLQVTGLYGYTF
V gene: TRBV30; clone size: few; J gene: TRBJ2-2; D gene: TRBD2; CDR3 DNA: TGTGCCTGGAGTGTACCGGGGGGACTAGCGGGAGTGGGGGAGCTGTTTTTT; CDR3 protein: CAWSVPGGLAGVGELFF
V gene: TRBV28; clone size: -; J gene: TRBJ2-7; D gene: -; CDR3 DNA: TGTGCCAGCAGTGCCCCGGGAACCCGGTACGAGCAGTACTTC; CDR3 protein: CASSAPGTRYEQYF
V gene: TRBV12-3/TRBV12-4; clone size: many; J gene: TRBJ2-1; D gene: -; CDR3 DNA: TGTGCCAGCCGAGGAGAGACATTAATCTCGTCCTACAATGAGCAGTTCTTC; CDR3 protein: CASRGETLISSYNEQFF
V gene: TRBV2; clone size: many; J gene: TRBJ2-2; D gene: TRBD2; CDR3 DNA: TGTGCCAGCAGTGAGGCGGGGGGATGGAACACCGGGGAGCTGTTTTTT; CDR3 protein: CASSEAGGWNTGELFF
V gene: TRBV6-2/TRBV6-3; clone size: few; J gene: TRBJ2-5; D gene: -; CDR3 DNA: TGTGCCAGCCATACGGGCCACCGGGACAGGGATCGACGGCTAGCGGGGAGACAAGAGACCCAGTACTTC; CDR3 protein: CASHTGHRDRDRRLAGRQETQYF
V gene: TRBV20-1; clone size: many; J gene: TRBJ2-3; D gene: TRBD2; CDR3 DNA: TGCAGTGCCCAAGGGGCTAGCGGGAGCACAGATACGCAGTATTTT; CDR3 protein: CSAQGASGSTDTQYF
V gene: TRBV28; clone size: many; J gene: TRBJ1-5; D gene: TRBD1; CDR3 DNA: TGTGCCAGCATTACAGGGGGTCAGAGTCATCAGCCCCAGCATTTT; CDR3 protein: CASITGGQSHQPQHF
V gene: TRBV24-1; clone size: -; J gene: TRBJ2-1; D gene: -; CDR3 DNA: TGTGCCACCAGTGACCCAGCGGTGCGGGAACGTTTGTTCTTC; CDR3 protein: CATSDPAVRERLFF
V gene: TRBV2; clone size: many; J gene: TRBJ1-3; D gene: -; CDR3 DNA: TGTGCCAGCACAGGGTCTTCTGGAAACACCATATATTTT; CDR3 protein: CASTGSSGNTIYF
V gene: TRBV28; clone size: many; J gene: TRBJ2-1; D gene: TRBD1; CDR3 DNA: TGTGCCAGCAATCCGCGACAGGGGGCTTACAATGAGCAGTTCTTC; CDR3 protein: CASNPRQGAYNEQFF
V gene: TRBV14; clone size: many; J gene: TRBJ1-1; D gene: -; CDR3 DNA: TGTGCCAGCAGCCAAAGAATCCCGAACAGGCCCTCGGGGGAAGCTTTCTTT; CDR3 protein: CASSQRIPNRPSGEAFF
V gene: TRBV12-3/TRBV12-4; clone size: many; J gene: TRBJ2-2; D gene: TRBD2; CDR3 DNA: TGTGCCAGCAGTTTAATTGGTCGGCTAGCGGGAGACACCGGGGAGCTGTTTTTT; CDR3 protein: CASSLIGRLAGDTGELFF
V gene: TRBV12-3/TRBV12-4; clone size: few; J gene: TRBJ2-5; D gene: -; CDR3 DNA: TGTGCCAGCAGTCCTGTGGGGGCCCCCGGCGAGACCCAGTACTTC; CDR3 protein: CASSPVGAPGETQYF
V gene: TRBV7-9; clone size: many; J gene: TRBJ1-4; D gene: TRBD1; CDR3 DNA: TGTGCCAGCAGCTTAGTCACAGGGGGCCTGACTAATGAAAAACTGTTTTTT; CDR3 protein: CASSLVTGGLTNEKLFF
V gene: TRBV2; clone size: many; J gene: TRBJ2-7; D gene: TRBD2; CDR3 DNA: TGTGCCAGCACTGTGGGACTAGCGGGAATCTACGAGCAGTACTTC; CDR3 protein: CASTVGLAGIYEQYF
V gene: TRBV7-3; clone size: many; J gene: TRBJ2-1; D gene: -; CDR3 DNA: TGTGCCAGCAGCTTAACCCCCGCGAGCTCCTACAATGAGCAGTTCTTC; CDR3 protein: CASSLTPASSYNEQFF
V gene: TRBV6-2/TRBV6-3; clone size: many; J gene: TRBJ2-1; D gene: -; CDR3 DNA: TGTGCCACGAAAGGGACTGTCTACAATGAGCAGTTCTTC; CDR3 protein: CATKGTVYNEQFF
V gene: TRBV7-9; clone size: many; J gene: TRBJ2-3; D gene: -; CDR3 DNA: TGTGCCAGCAGCTCGGGGCGAACTAGCACAGATACGCAGTATTTT; CDR3 protein: CASSSGRTSTDTQYF
V gene: TRBV2; clone size: many; J gene: TRBJ1-2; D gene: -; CDR3 DNA: TGTGCCAGCAGTGAAGATGGGTCCCGGAAATACGGCTACACCTTC; CDR3 protein: CASSEDGSRKYGYTF
V gene: TRBV4-3; clone size: many; J gene: TRBJ2-2; D gene: -; CDR3 DNA: TGCGCCAGCAGCCAAGATGCCGCTGGCGGGACCGGGGAGCTGTTTTTT; CDR3 protein: CASSQDAAGGTGELFF
V gene: TRBV6-2/TRBV6-3; clone size: many; J gene: TRBJ1-5; D gene: -; CDR3 DNA: TGTGCCAGCAGTTACGGTAGCGGAGGAAGTCAGCCCCAGCATTTT; CDR3 protein: CASSYGSGGSQPQHF
V gene: TRBV6-1; clone size: many; J gene: TRBJ1-3; D gene: -; CDR3 DNA: TGTGCCAGCAGCCGAGGACAGTCTGGAAACACCATATATTTT; CDR3 protein: CASSRGQSGNTIYF
V gene: TRBV20-1; clone size: -; J gene: TRBJ1-2; D gene: -; CDR3 DNA: TGCAGTGCCCTAGCGAGGACAGTTTATGGCTACACCTTC; CDR3 protein: CSALARTVYGYTF
V gene: TRBV29-1; clone size: -; J gene: TRBJ2-5; D gene: TRBD2; CDR3 DNA: TGCAGCGTTGGGAGAACGGGAGGGATGGAGACCCAGTACTTC; CDR3 protein: CSVGRTGGMETQYF
V gene: TRBV20-1; clone size: -; J gene: TRBJ1-2; D gene: -; CDR3 DNA: TGCAGTGCTAGAGAAGCTAATAACTATGGCTACACCTTC; CDR3 protein: CSAREANNYGYTF
V gene: TRBV12-3/TRBV12-4; clone size: -; J gene: TRBJ2-1; D gene: TRBD2; CDR3 DNA: TGTGCCAGCAGTTTAGGGGTAGCGGGGGGGCCTTTCCACATTGACAATGAGCAGTTCTTC; CDR3 protein: CASSLGVAGGPFHIDNEQFF